This TCR beta chain came from a study of T cell changes during pregnancy in multiple sclerosis. Sequencing used immunoSEQ multiplex PCR; TCRdb keeps in-frame clones, though not all of them. Of about 59,000 clones listed, 90% are singletons. Germline V gene sequence: CDR1 SGHDN, CDR2 FVKESK. The germline V and J ends were trimmed by 8 bases and 4 bases, with 13 bases remaining between them. The CDR3 length is 13 residues. Sequences were derived from peripheral blood, sampled in the third trimester of pregnancy. The receptor's source is a female donor in good health, enrolled as a control in a pregnancy study. V is TRBV14 and J is TRBJ2-3; no firm D call. CDR3 in amino acids: CASGFLQADTQYF. The CDR3 DNA is TGTGCCAGCGGGTTTTTGCAGGCAGATACGCAGTATTTT.